These 17 T cell receptor beta chains came from one sample sequenced in a study of T cells after posttransplantation cyclophosphamide. The repertoire was sequenced with immunoSEQ multiplex PCR; TCRdb's copy has only in-frame clones and lacks some. This table holds about 7,300 clones, more than 85% found once. The sequenced material came from CD4+ T cells sorted from blood. The receptors derive from a woman between 50 and 59 years old in good health and a related stem cell transplant donor.

V gene TRBV28 combines with J gene TRBJ2-7; a possible D gene is TRBD1 (6 bases). CDR1 and CDR2 from the germline V gene are MDHEN and SYDVKM. The V gene lost 2 bases and the J gene lost 1 base, with 9 bases spanning the gap. The CDR3 covers 14 residues. CDR3 sequence reads: CASSLTGLSYEQYF. Written as DNA, the CDR3 is TGTGCCAGCAGTTTAACAGGGTTGTCCTACGAGCAGTACTTC.

The J gene is TRBJ2-7, the V gene TRBV6-5; TRBD2 aligns across 11 bases. The trim removed 2 bases at V and 2 bases at J, leaving 5 bases unmatched. This CDR3 region has 16 residues. Germline V gives CDR1 MNHEY, CDR2 SVGAGI. CDR3 DNA: TGTGCCAGCAGTTACAGAATAGCGGGAGGGACCTACGAGCAGTACTTC. Residues: CASSYRIAGGTYEQYF.

The gene calls are TRBV6-5 and TRBJ1-3; D gene uncertain. Germline CDR1 is MNHEY and CDR2 is SVGAGI. The CDR3 is made up of 15 amino acids. V gave up 0 bases and J gave up 1 base, with 7 bases separating them. CDR3 in amino acids: CASSYSSGSGNTIYF. CDR3 coding DNA: TGTGCCAGCAGTTACTCATCGGGATCTGGAAACACCATATATTTT.

In its sample, this clone was seen once. The chain has TRBV27 and TRBJ2-1, with unresolved D. The V end was cut by 2 bases, the J end by 3 bases, with 11 bases between. CDR3 length: 15 amino acids. The germline gives CDR1 MNHEY, CDR2 SMNVEV (reference sequence). The chain's CDR3 is CASSLRLDVYNEQFF. The CDR3 DNA reads as TGTGCCAGCAGTTTACGCCTAGACGTCTACAATGAGCAGTTCTTC.

With respect to this clone: Different DNA sequences within this sample yield the same CDR3. This rearrangement joins TRBV7-9 to TRBJ1-6; the D is unclear. This CDR3 contains 15 residues. Germline V gene lookup returns CDR1 SEHNR and CDR2 FQNEAQ (reference sequence). V lost 5 bases to trimming and J lost 5 bases, with 13 bases between them. In DNA, the CDR3 is TGTGCCAGCAGCCCCGGGGAGGCTGATAATTCACCCCTCCACTTT. Encoded protein: CASSPGEADNSPLHF.

Turning to this clone: Germline and junction disagree at one end, which may indicate a read error. The chain employs TRBV7-7 and TRBJ2-5; the match to TRBD2 covers 14 bases. Germline CDR1 is SSHAT and CDR2 is FNYEAQ (reference sequence). This CDR3 region has 17 residues. CDR3 residues: CASSPTSGRAGQETQYF. Here the CDR3 DNA reads TGTGCTAGCAGCCCGACTAGCGGGAGGGCGGGCCAAGAGACCCAGTACTTC.

This clone occurred once. This sequence joins TRBV19 and TRBJ1-6, with 8 bases lining up with TRBD1. V lost 7 bases to trimming and J lost 9 bases; unmatched junction nucleotides: 8. Germline values: CDR1 LNHDA, CDR2 SQIVND (reference sequence). The CDR3 spans 14 residues. The CDR3 region has the DNA TGTGCCAGTACGCAGGGGGCTGGAAGTTCACCCCTCCACTTT. It translates to CASTQGAGSSPLHF. The full variable domain, its missing parts supplied by reference TRBV19 and TRBJ1-6, is DGGITQSPKYLFRKEGQNVTLSCEQNLNHDAMYWYRQDPGQGLRLIYYSQIVNDFQKGDIAEGYSVSREKKESFPLTVTSAQKNPTAFYLCASTQGAGSSPLHFGNGTRLTVT.

The chain recombines TRBV7-8 with TRBJ1-4; 7 nucleotides match TRBD1. The germline gives CDR1 SGHVS, CDR2 FQNEAQ. With 5 bases clipped from V and 7 bases from J, the junction kept 16 bases outside the gene matches. The CDR3 totals 17 residues. As DNA, the CDR3 is TGTGCCAGCAGCCGATATAGTAGGGGACAGATGTTTGAAAAACTGTTTTTT. Translation: CASSRYSRGQMFEKLFF.

The chain has TRBV11-2 and TRBJ2-4; the D gene is possibly TRBD1 (5 bases). CDR1 is SGHAT and CDR2 is FQNNGV in the germline V gene. This CDR3 comprises 15 residues. V gave up 2 bases and J gave up 4 bases, with 12 bases separating them. The CDR3 DNA reads as TGTGCCAGCAGCTTATATGGGGCAGGGAAAAACATTCAGTACTTC. This sequence encodes CASSLYGAGKNIQYF.

The gene calls are TRBV11-2 and TRBJ2-3, with D tentatively TRBD1 (6 bases). From germline, CDR1 is SGHAT and CDR2 FQNNGV. Between the trimmed V and J ends, which lost 5 bases and 14 bases, there was a span of 23 bases. The CDR3 is 14 residues long. In DNA form, the CDR3 reads TGTGCCAGCAGCACTCTGACAGGCCGTTTGTTGAGGTATTTT. It encodes CASSTLTGRLLRYF.

The chain recombines TRBV19 with TRBJ1-3, with D possibly being TRBD1 (6 bases). The CDR3 contains 14 residues. Germline values: CDR1 LNHDA, CDR2 SQIVND (reference sequence). The ends were cut back, 7 bases at V and 3 bases at J, with 13 bases in the middle. CDR3 nucleotides: TGTGCCAGTACTAGGACAGTGAATGGAAACACCATATATTTT. Encoded protein: CASTRTVNGNTIYF.

This chain links TRBV18 with TRBJ1-4; D is perhaps TRBD1 (5 bases). This CDR3 region has 15 residues. The germline CDR1 and CDR2 sequences are KGHSH and LQKENI. Trimming shortened V by 3 bases and J by 7 bases, and 15 bases separated the two germline ends. The chain's CDR3 is CASSPLWQGGEKLFF. The CDR3, as DNA: TGTGCCAGCTCACCCCTCTGGCAGGGTGGTGAAAAACTGTTTTTT.

This clone was seen only once. The V gene is TRBV5-1, the J gene TRBJ2-2, with a weak D call TRBD1 (5 bases). V was shortened by 0 bases and J by 1 base, with 7 bases between the two germline ends. From germline, CDR1 is SGHRS and CDR2 YFSETQ. CDR3 length equals 15 residues. The CDR3 DNA is TGCGCCAGCAGCTTGGGAGACAGGAACACCGGGGAGCTGTTTTTT. Translating it yields CASSLGDRNTGELFF.

The chain joins TRBV7-9 to TRBJ2-5, with TRBD2 identical over 8 bases. V dropped 1 base and J dropped 4; count of bases not matched to a gene: 2. Germline V gene lookup returns CDR1 SEHNR and CDR2 FQNEAQ (reference sequence). The CDR3 has 14 residues. The CDR3 here is CASSLVLAGETQYF. The CDR3 DNA sequence: TGTGCCAGCAGCTTAGTTCTAGCGGGAGAGACCCAGTACTTC.

This clone occurred once. This chain joins TRBV14 and TRBJ1-1, with a weak D call TRBD1 (5 bases). The CDR3 has 14 amino acids. V lost 6 bases to trimming and J lost 2 bases, with 13 bases between them. CDR1 and CDR2 (germline): SGHDN, FVKESK. The CDR3 nucleotides read TGTGCCAGCAGGAAAACTGGGACTAACACTGAAGCTTTCTTT. The encoded protein is CASRKTGTNTEAFF. The whole variable domain, remainder taken from reference TRBV14 and TRBJ1-1, is EAGVTQFPSHSVIEKGQTVTLRCDPISGHDNLYWYRRVMGKEIKFLLHFVKESKQDESGMPNNRFLAERTGGTYSTLKVQPAELEDSGVYFCASRKTGTNTEAFFGQGTRLTVV.

This chain uses TRBV19 with TRBJ2-1, with 14 nucleotides matching TRBD2. In germline, CDR1 is LNHDA, CDR2 SQIVND (reference sequence). There are 19 residues in the CDR3. V was clipped by 5 bases and J by 6 bases; unmatched bases: 15. CDR3 nucleotides: TGTGCCAGTAGTCCGCCGGGACTAGCGGGAGTATTGGGCGGCAATGAGCAGTTCTTC. As protein: CASSPPGLAGVLGGNEQFF.

This chain uses TRBV7-6 with TRBJ2-7; 10 bases are shared with TRBD2. Looked up from germline, CDR1 is SGHVS and CDR2 is FNYEAQ. Trimming removed 1 base from V and 5 bases from J; junction bases left unmatched: 5. The CDR3 covers 15 residues. The CDR3 sequence is CASSLGASGGDEQYF. The DNA for the CDR3 is TGTGCCAGCAGCTTAGGGGCTAGCGGGGGCGACGAGCAGTACTTC. Complete variable domain (other parts from reference TRBV7-6 and TRBJ2-7): GAGVSQSPRYKVTKRGQDVALRCDPISGHVSLYWYRQALGQGPEFLTYFNYEAQQDKSGLPNDRFSAERPEGSISTLTIQRTEQRDSAMYRCASSLGASGGDEQYFGPGTRLTVT.